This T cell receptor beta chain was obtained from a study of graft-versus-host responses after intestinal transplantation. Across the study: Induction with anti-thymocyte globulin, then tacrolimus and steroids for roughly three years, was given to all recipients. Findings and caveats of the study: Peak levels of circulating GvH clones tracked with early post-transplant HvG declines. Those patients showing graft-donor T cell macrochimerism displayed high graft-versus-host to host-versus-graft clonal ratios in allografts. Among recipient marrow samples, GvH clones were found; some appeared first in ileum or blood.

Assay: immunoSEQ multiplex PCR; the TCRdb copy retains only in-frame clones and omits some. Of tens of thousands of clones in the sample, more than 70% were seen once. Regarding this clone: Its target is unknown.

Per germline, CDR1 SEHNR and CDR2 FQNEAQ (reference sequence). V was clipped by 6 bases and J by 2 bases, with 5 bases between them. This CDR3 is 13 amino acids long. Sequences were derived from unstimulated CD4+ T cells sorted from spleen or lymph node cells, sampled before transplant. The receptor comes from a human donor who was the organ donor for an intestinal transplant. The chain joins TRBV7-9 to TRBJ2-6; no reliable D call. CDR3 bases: TGTGCCAGCAGTCCAGCTGGGGCCAACGTCCTGACTTTC. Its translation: CASSPAGANVLTF.